This TCR beta chain appears in the sequencing data of a study of human T cells and chemical hapten exposure. Background on the study: All through the approximately 26-week study, the scalp of each patient received diphenylcyclopropenone doses weekly. Reading of the patch tests, which applied 0.01% DPC to the upper back, occurred at 6 days.

Source study methods: A typical sample had 100,000 or so TCRs, with about 20,000 to 700,000 overall. Each CDR3 protein gets one entry after TCRdb re-called the RACE reads with MiXCR. The V and J calls reflect TCRdb's pipeline rather than the authors' work. In the table there are about 110,000 distinct CDR3 sequences, 9% to 15% of which are singletons. Remarks on this clonotype: This may be a read error, as it is one base from a much larger clone.

V dropped 3 bases and J dropped 4 bases, with 4 bases sitting between them. The CDR3 covers 11 residues. Germline V gene sequence: CDR1 MDHEN, CDR2 SYDVKM. Time point described: pre-sensitization, week 0. Treatment denoted: therapeutic diphenylcyclopropenone sensitization with weekly scalp DPC. Total RNA was extracted from unfractionated whole blood. The clonotype originates from a woman in her 50s with alopecia areata. Some clones in this sample may be carry-over from other donors' samples. J is TRBJ2-7 and V is TRBV28, with no clear D. The source was whole blood, collected in connection with sensitization to the hapten diphenylcyclopropenone (DPC). The CDR3 sequence: CASSFWYEQYF. CDR3 nucleotide sequence: TGTGCCAGCAGTTTTTGGTACGAGCAGTACTTC.